Below are 17 T cell receptor beta chains sequenced from a single sample in a study of blood T cells in healthy people across ages. A second PCR, run for 7 to 11 cycles, used a sample-barcoded 5' primer plus a J-beta primer mix. TCRdb re-derived calls from the 5' RACE reads in MiXCR, one entry per CDR3 protein. Here the sample spans some 760,000 distinct CDR3 sequences, approximately 25% being singletons. The data also belong to a second study, concerning T cells of mothers and their children.

The specimen was blood. The receptors come from a boy younger than 18 in good health.

This clonotype was seen just once. An end of the junction does not agree with germline; a read error may underlie this. The rearrangement links TRBV29-1 to TRBJ1-4, with 9 nucleotides matching TRBD1. CDR1 and CDR2 (germline): SQVTM, ANQGSEA. The CDR3 sequence is 13 residues long. The CDR3 region has the DNA TGCAGCGCTAGGACAGGGGCAGATGAAAAACCGTTTTTT. It is translated as CSARTGADEKPFF.

For this clonotype: At one boundary the junction diverges from the germline segment, which might be a read error. The chain links TRBV5-5 to TRBJ2-5; D is ambiguous. Per germline, CDR1 SGHKS and CDR2 YYEKEE (reference sequence). The CDR3 loop spans 14 amino acids. The DNA for the CDR3 is TGTGCCAGCAGCAGGGTGGCAGGTCGAGAGGCCCAGTACTTC. It is translated as CASSRVAGREAQYF.

This clonotype has only a few counts. V and J are TRBV15 and TRBJ2-6, with a possible D match to TRBD1 (5 bases). Germline V gene lookup returns CDR1 LNHNV and CDR2 YYDKDF (reference sequence). The V and J ends lost 1 base and 1 base respectively, with 14 bases between them. CDR3 length equals 18 residues. The CDR3 protein is CATSRGRTTASGANVLTF. The CDR3 DNA is TGTGCCACCAGCAGAGGACGGACAACCGCATCTGGGGCCAACGTCCTGACTTTC.

This clonotype has more than one count but fewer than ten. The chain employs TRBV12-3 or TRBV12-4 and TRBJ1-4; no definite D call. The V and J ends lost 4 bases and 3 bases respectively, with 12 bases between them. The CDR3 is 15 amino acids. In DNA form, the CDR3 reads TGTGCCAGCAGTTCGACGGCCCCGGCTAATGAAAAACTGTTTTTT. Encoded protein: CASSSTAPANEKLFF.

This clonotype was detected a few times. The V call is TRBV3-1, the J call TRBJ2-7; D unresolved. The CDR3 is 17 residues long. Deletions cut 2 bases from V and 3 bases from J, with 20 bases between. The germline gives CDR1 LGHDT, CDR2 YNNKEL (reference sequence). The CDR3 loop is CASSQLLADRTIYEQYF. The CDR3 coding sequence is TGTGCCAGCAGCCAATTGCTCGCAGACCGCACCATCTACGAGCAGTACTTC.

The sample holds many counts of this clonotype. V is TRBV29-1 and J is TRBJ2-5; perhaps TRBD2 as D (5 bases). The J call may be wrong; the DNA end is better matched by TRBJ2-7. CDR1 SQVTM and CDR2 ANQGSEA come from the germline V gene. This CDR3 is built from 15 residues. The CDR3 is CSLAPPREVSYEQYF. CDR3 in DNA: TGCAGCCTTGCCCCACCTCGGGAAGTCTCCTACGAGCAGTACTTC.

The sample holds a few counts of this clonotype. The J gene is TRBJ2-1, the V gene TRBV24-1; 9 positions agree with TRBD1. CDR1 and CDR2 (germline): KGHDR, SFDVKD. Trimming removed 4 bases from V and 1 base from J; junction bases left unmatched: 4. This CDR3 has 16 amino acids. This CDR3 is CATSDFGQGSYNEQFF. CDR3 nucleotide sequence: TGTGCCACCAGTGACTTCGGACAGGGGTCCTACAATGAGCAGTTCTTC.

This rearrangement joins TRBV20-1 to TRBJ2-5, with 9 bases aligning to TRBD2. The J call may be faulty, since TRBJ2-7 better matches the DNA end. Germline loops: CDR1 DFQATT, CDR2 SNEGSKA (reference sequence). The CDR3 is 13 amino acids. The CDR3 loop is CSARNSGSYEQYF. In nucleotides, the CDR3 is TGCAGTGCCCGGAATAGCGGGAGCTACGAGCAGTACTTC.

The chain carries TRBV7-2 and TRBJ2-3; 8 nucleotides agree with TRBD2. Germline CDR1 SGHTA, CDR2 FQGNSA. Trimming cost V 5 bases and J 1 base; bases outside gene matches: 8. The CDR3 has 16 amino acids. The CDR3 region has the DNA TGTGCCAGCAGCCCAGCTACTAGCGGACGCACAGATACGCAGTATTTT. This codes for CASSPATSGRTDTQYF.

J is TRBJ2-7 and V is TRBV21-1. TRBV21-1 is an annotated pseudogene. This CDR3 has 13 amino acids. The CDR3, as DNA: TGTGCCAGCAGCTCCAGGCGATCCCACGAGCAGTACTTC. Translation gives CASSSRRSHEQYF.

This clonotype was counted only a few times. This chain uses TRBV28 with TRBJ2-7, with TRBD2 identical over 10 bases. Germline CDR1 and CDR2: MDHEN and SYDVKM. V lost 3 bases, J lost 3 bases, and 8 bases stayed unmatched. This CDR3 spans 16 amino acids. The CDR3 sequence is CASSFPMASGSYEQYF. CDR3 coding DNA: TGTGCCAGCAGTTTCCCAATGGCTAGCGGGAGCTACGAGCAGTACTTC.

The genes are TRBV7-2 and TRBJ2-5; TRBD2 matches at 14 bases. The CDR3 runs 15 residues. Germline V gene lookup returns CDR1 SGHTA and CDR2 FQGNSA. V dropped 7 bases and J dropped 4; count of bases not matched to a gene: 5. This chain's CDR3 is CASTRGLAGVETQYF. CDR3 bases: TGTGCCAGCACCCGGGGACTAGCGGGGGTAGAGACCCAGTACTTC. Combining the CDR3 with reference TRBV7-2 and TRBJ2-5 gives the whole variable domain GAGVSQSPSNKVTEKGKDVELRCDPISGHTALYWYRQSLGQGLEFLIYFQGNSAPDKSGLPSDRFSAERTGGSVSTLTIQRTQQEDSAVYLCASTRGLAGVETQYFGPGTRLLVL.

This clonotype was detected only a few times. The chain carries TRBV7-9 and TRBJ2-5, with D tentatively TRBD2 (5 bases). The end of the DNA fits TRBJ2-7 better, so the J call may be wrong. In germline, CDR1 is SEHNR, CDR2 FQNEAQ (reference sequence). This CDR3 region has 14 residues. The CDR3 bases are TGTGCCAGCAGCTTTGGACCAGAGAGGGCCGAGCAGTACTTC. Translated, it gives CASSFGPERAEQYF.

The sample holds a few counts of this clonotype. The chain uses TRBV28 and TRBJ2-5; 12 positions match TRBD1. The end of the DNA fits TRBJ2-7 better, so the J call may be wrong. The CDR3 is 13 amino acids. Germline loops: CDR1 MDHEN, CDR2 SYDVKM. In DNA form, the CDR3 reads TGTGCCAGCGGGACAGGGGGCTCTAGCGAGCAGTACTTC. It is translated as CASGTGGSSEQYF.

The chain employs TRBV6-1 and TRBJ1-5; TRBD1 might be the D (6 bases). Germline loops: CDR1 MNHNS, CDR2 SASEGT. V was pared by 6 bases and J by 7 bases, with 10 bases between. There are 12 residues in the CDR3. The CDR3, as DNA: TGTGCCAGCAGAAAACAGGGCCAGCCCCAGCATTTT. Its protein product is CASRKQGQPQHF.

This clonotype was detected only a few times. The chain couples TRBV3-1 to TRBJ2-7; D is unresolved. Between the trimmed V and J ends, which lost 7 bases and 2 bases, there was a span of 12 bases. Per the germline V gene, CDR1 is LGHDT and CDR2 is YNNKEL (reference sequence). The CDR3 runs to 13 residues. Written as DNA, the CDR3 is TGTGCCAGCAAAGACTGGCAGACCTACGAGCAGTACTTC. Amino acid sequence: CASKDWQTYEQYF.

The table lists this clonotype with a few counts. This chain uses TRBV15 with TRBJ2-3; weak D call: TRBD1 (6 bases). Germline assignment: CDR1 LNHNV and CDR2 YYDKDF (reference sequence). This CDR3 has 15 residues. Trimming stripped 0 bases from V and 4 bases from J, with 11 bases between. The CDR3 bases are TGTGCCACCAGCAGAGATCTCCAGGGGTCAGATACGCAGTATTTT. Its translation is CATSRDLQGSDTQYF.